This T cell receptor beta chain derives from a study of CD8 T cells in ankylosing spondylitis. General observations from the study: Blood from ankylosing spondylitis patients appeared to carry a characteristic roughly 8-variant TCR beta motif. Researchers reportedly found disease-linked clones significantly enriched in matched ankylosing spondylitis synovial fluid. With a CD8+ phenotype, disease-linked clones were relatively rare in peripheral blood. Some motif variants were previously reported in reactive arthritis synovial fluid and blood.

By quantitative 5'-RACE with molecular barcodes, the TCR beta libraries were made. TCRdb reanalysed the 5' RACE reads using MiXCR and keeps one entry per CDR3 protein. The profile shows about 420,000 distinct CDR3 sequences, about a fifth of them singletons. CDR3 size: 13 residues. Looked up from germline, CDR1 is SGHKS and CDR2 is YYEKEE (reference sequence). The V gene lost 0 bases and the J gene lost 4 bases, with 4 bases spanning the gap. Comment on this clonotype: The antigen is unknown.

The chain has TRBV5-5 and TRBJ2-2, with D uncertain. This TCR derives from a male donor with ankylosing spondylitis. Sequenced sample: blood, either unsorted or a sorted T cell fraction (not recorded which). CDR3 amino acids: CASSLGSTGELFF. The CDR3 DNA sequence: TGTGCCAGCAGCTTGGGATCCACCGGGGAGCTGTTTTTT. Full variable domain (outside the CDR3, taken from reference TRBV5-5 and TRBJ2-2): DAGVTQSPTHLIKTRGQQVTLRCSPISGHKSVSWYQQVLGQGPQFIFQYYEKEERGRGNFPDRFSARQFPNYSSELNVNALLLGDSALYLCASSLGSTGELFFGEGSRLTVL.